The rows below give T cell receptor beta chains drawn from one sample of a study of Ad26.COV2.S vaccination and SARS-CoV-2 variants. Some clones are missing from TCRdb's copy, which holds only in-frame ones; the method was immunoSEQ multiplex PCR. Of 440,000 or so clones in the sample, around 92% are singletons; the top ten hold more than 1.5%. This specimen consisted of peripheral blood, obtained in a trial of Ad26.COV2.S vaccine versus placebo. Receptors originate from a person between 18 and 59 years old who received the Ad26.COV2.S COVID-19 vaccine or a placebo. Both conserved end residues are part of each CDR3. The D gene is left open where the match is weak. Not all rows give a size; the values are once, few, many and, for expanded clones, a class.

j_call: TRBJ1-2; clone_size: -; v_call: TRBV28; d_call: TRBD1; cdr3_nt: TGTGCCAGCAGTTTGGGACAGATCTATGGCTACACCTTC; cdr3_aa: CASSLGQIYGYTF
j_call: TRBJ2-7; clone_size: -; v_call: TRBV5-1; d_call: -; cdr3_nt: TGCGCCAGCAGCTTGTCCGCCGGGAGTTTAGGGGAGCAGTACTTC; cdr3_aa: CASSLSAGSLGEQYF
j_call: TRBJ1-2; clone_size: -; v_call: TRBV6-6; d_call: -; cdr3_nt: TGTGCCAGCAGCTACCAGTCTTGGACGCTTGAACCGGCTAACTATGGCTACACCTTC; cdr3_aa: CASSYQSWTLEPANYGYTF
j_call: TRBJ1-6; clone_size: -; v_call: TRBV5-1; d_call: TRBD1; cdr3_nt: TGCGCCAGCAGCTTGAACCCGAGGGGGCTAGGGTCACCCCTCCACTTT; cdr3_aa: CASSLNPRGLGSPLHF
j_call: TRBJ1-4; clone_size: -; v_call: TRBV5-1; d_call: TRBD1; cdr3_nt: TGCGCCAGCAGCTTGGAGGGGGCGCCTGAAAAACTGTTTTTT; cdr3_aa: CASSLEGAPEKLFF
j_call: TRBJ1-6; clone_size: -; v_call: TRBV5-5; d_call: -; cdr3_nt: TGTGCCAGCAGCTTAATTGGGGGCCACTATAATTCACCCCTCCACTTT; cdr3_aa: CASSLIGGHYNSPLHF
j_call: TRBJ1-2; clone_size: -; v_call: TRBV18; d_call: -; cdr3_nt: TGTGCCAGCTCACCACAAGGTAGCAGGAACTATGGCTACACCTTC; cdr3_aa: CASSPQGSRNYGYTF
j_call: TRBJ2-7; clone_size: -; v_call: TRBV5-1; d_call: -; cdr3_nt: TGCGCCAGCAGCTTGGGCGGAGCCGAGCAGTACTTC; cdr3_aa: CASSLGGAEQYF
j_call: TRBJ1-6; clone_size: -; v_call: TRBV15; d_call: -; cdr3_nt: TGTGCCACCAGCAGAGATCGTCAGACCGAGCTCCACTTT; cdr3_aa: CATSRDRQTELHF
j_call: TRBJ2-6; clone_size: -; v_call: TRBV30; d_call: -; cdr3_nt: TGTGCCAGGAGCTCTGGGGCCAACGTCCTGACTTTC; cdr3_aa: CARSSGANVLTF
j_call: TRBJ2-7; clone_size: -; v_call: TRBV3-1/TRBV3-2; d_call: -; cdr3_nt: TGTGCCAGCAGCCAAAGTTACGAGCAGTACTTC; cdr3_aa: CASSQSYEQYF
j_call: TRBJ2-3; clone_size: -; v_call: TRBV6-5; d_call: -; cdr3_nt: TGTGCCAGCAGCAACTCGAGGCATACGCAGTATTTT; cdr3_aa: CASSNSRHTQYF
j_call: TRBJ2-7; clone_size: -; v_call: TRBV19; d_call: TRBD2; cdr3_nt: TGTGCCACGCACCCGGCCGGGGGGGTCCGGGGATATTACGAGCAGTACTTC; cdr3_aa: CATHPAGGVRGYYEQYF
j_call: TRBJ1-4; clone_size: -; v_call: TRBV5-1; d_call: TRBD1; cdr3_nt: TGCGCCAGCAGCTTGAACGGGGGACAGGGGGTTGAAAAACTGTTTTTT; cdr3_aa: CASSLNGGQGVEKLFF
j_call: TRBJ2-7; clone_size: -; v_call: TRBV6-5; d_call: TRBD1; cdr3_nt: TGTGCCAGCACGGGGACAGCACTTTACGAGCAGTACTTC; cdr3_aa: CASTGTALYEQYF
j_call: TRBJ2-5; clone_size: -; v_call: TRBV7-2; d_call: -; cdr3_nt: TGTGCCAGCAGCTTCTTGAGGGTTGGGGAGACCCAGTACTTC; cdr3_aa: CASSFLRVGETQYF
j_call: TRBJ2-3; clone_size: -; v_call: TRBV27; d_call: -; cdr3_nt: TGTGCCAGCATATCTCGTGGGGGAAGCACAGATACGCAGTATTTT; cdr3_aa: CASISRGGSTDTQYF
j_call: TRBJ1-1; clone_size: -; v_call: TRBV3-1/TRBV3-2; d_call: TRBD1; cdr3_nt: TGTGCCAGCAGCTCCAGGACAGGGGGAAGCACTGAAGCTTTCTTT; cdr3_aa: CASSSRTGGSTEAFF
j_call: TRBJ2-7; clone_size: -; v_call: TRBV5-8; d_call: -; cdr3_nt: TGTGCCACCCCAGGTGAAGAGCAGTACTTC; cdr3_aa: CATPGEEQYF
j_call: TRBJ1-3; clone_size: -; v_call: TRBV21-1; d_call: -; cdr3_nt: TGTGCCAGCAGCAACCGACGACGAGATGACTCTGGAAACACCATATATTTT; cdr3_aa: CASSNRRRDDSGNTIYF
j_call: TRBJ2-1; clone_size: -; v_call: TRBV4-3; d_call: TRBD2; cdr3_nt: TGCGCCAGCAGCCAAGGGATAACTAGCGGGGGGTTCCGCTCCTACAATGAGCAGTTCTTC; cdr3_aa: CASSQGITSGGFRSYNEQFF
j_call: TRBJ1-4; clone_size: -; v_call: TRBV2; d_call: -; cdr3_nt: TGTGCCAGCAGTGGGGGACAAGCAACTAATGAAAAACTGTTTTTT; cdr3_aa: CASSGGQATNEKLFF
j_call: TRBJ1-2; clone_size: -; v_call: TRBV12-3/TRBV12-4; d_call: -; cdr3_nt: TGTGCCAGCAGTTTAAAGCAGACCTATGGCTACACCTTC; cdr3_aa: CASSLKQTYGYTF
j_call: TRBJ2-5; clone_size: -; v_call: TRBV6-6; d_call: -; cdr3_nt: TGTGCCAGCAGTTACTCGGGGCGACAAGAGACCCAGTACTTC; cdr3_aa: CASSYSGRQETQYF
j_call: TRBJ2-3; clone_size: once; v_call: TRBV20-1; d_call: TRBD1; cdr3_nt: TGCAGTGCTAGTGGACAGGGGGCGGGCGGGGATACGCAGTATTTT; cdr3_aa: CSASGQGAGGDTQYF
j_call: TRBJ2-1; clone_size: -; v_call: TRBV19; d_call: TRBD1; cdr3_nt: TGTGCCAGTAGCGAATCCGGGACAGGGATTGATGAGCAGTTCTTC; cdr3_aa: CASSESGTGIDEQFF
j_call: TRBJ2-2; clone_size: -; v_call: TRBV7-9; d_call: -; cdr3_nt: TGTGCCAGCAGCTTAACCGGGTCCGGGGAGCTGTTTTTT; cdr3_aa: CASSLTGSGELFF
j_call: TRBJ2-5; clone_size: -; v_call: TRBV11-2; d_call: TRBD1; cdr3_nt: TGTGCCAGCAGCTTGACGACAGGGGGCTCTACAGAGACCCAGTACTTC; cdr3_aa: CASSLTTGGSTETQYF
j_call: TRBJ2-1; clone_size: -; v_call: TRBV12-3/TRBV12-4; d_call: TRBD1; cdr3_nt: TGTGCCAGCAGTCCGCAGGGGGCCGGGGAGCAGTTCTTC; cdr3_aa: CASSPQGAGEQFF
j_call: TRBJ2-5; clone_size: -; v_call: TRBV9; d_call: -; cdr3_nt: TGTGCCAGCAGCCCAGGGCCCCAAGAGACCCAGTACTTC; cdr3_aa: CASSPGPQETQYF
j_call: TRBJ1-1; clone_size: -; v_call: TRBV29-1; d_call: -; cdr3_nt: TGCACCCTGGGACTTACGAACACTGAAGCTTTCTTT; cdr3_aa: CTLGLTNTEAFF
j_call: TRBJ1-4; clone_size: -; v_call: TRBV7-9; d_call: TRBD1; cdr3_nt: TGTGCCAGCAGCAGGTCCACAGGGGTTGCAACTAATGAAAAACTGTTTTTT; cdr3_aa: CASSRSTGVATNEKLFF
j_call: TRBJ2-7; clone_size: once; v_call: TRBV11-2; d_call: -; cdr3_nt: TGTGCCAGCAGCTTATTCTGGGGTGGCAGGGCAAACTACGAGCAGTACTTC; cdr3_aa: CASSLFWGGRANYEQYF
j_call: TRBJ2-7; clone_size: -; v_call: TRBV4-1; d_call: -; cdr3_nt: TGCGCCAGCAGCCCTGACAGAACGTCCTCCTACGAGCAGTACTTC; cdr3_aa: CASSPDRTSSYEQYF
j_call: TRBJ1-2; clone_size: -; v_call: TRBV6-5; d_call: -; cdr3_nt: TGTGCCAGCAGTTACACTAGGGGGGGTACAGATGGCTACACCTTC; cdr3_aa: CASSYTRGGTDGYTF
j_call: TRBJ2-3; clone_size: -; v_call: TRBV2; d_call: -; cdr3_nt: TGTGCCAGCAGAAAAGCAGCGGGCCCTAGCACAGATACGCAGTATTTT; cdr3_aa: CASRKAAGPSTDTQYF
j_call: TRBJ1-2; clone_size: once; v_call: TRBV7-2; d_call: TRBD1; cdr3_nt: TGTGCCAGCAGCTTAGCGGCACAGGGGCGGGCGAACTATGGCTACACCTTC; cdr3_aa: CASSLAAQGRANYGYTF
j_call: TRBJ1-1; clone_size: -; v_call: TRBV6-5; d_call: -; cdr3_nt: TGTGCCAGCAGTTACACGCTGAACACTGAAGCTTTCTTT; cdr3_aa: CASSYTLNTEAFF
j_call: TRBJ1-6; clone_size: few; v_call: TRBV19; d_call: -; cdr3_nt: TGTGCCAGTAGTTCCCTGGCCAGAGGATCACCCCTCCACTTT; cdr3_aa: CASSSLARGSPLHF
j_call: TRBJ2-1; clone_size: -; v_call: TRBV6-5; d_call: -; cdr3_nt: TGTGCCAGCAGTTACGCCTCGGGTGAGCAGTTCTTC; cdr3_aa: CASSYASGEQFF
j_call: TRBJ2-7; clone_size: -; v_call: TRBV7-6; d_call: -; cdr3_nt: TGTGCCAGCAGCTTAGATGGCGGCGAGCAGTACTTC; cdr3_aa: CASSLDGGEQYF
j_call: TRBJ1-2; clone_size: -; v_call: TRBV19; d_call: TRBD1; cdr3_nt: TGTGCCAGTAGTATTACCGGGACAGGGGGAAGTGGCTACACCTTC; cdr3_aa: CASSITGTGGSGYTF
j_call: TRBJ1-3; clone_size: -; v_call: TRBV11-2; d_call: TRBD1; cdr3_nt: TGTGCCAGCAGCTTATGGACAGGGGTGTCTGGAAACACCATATATTTT; cdr3_aa: CASSLWTGVSGNTIYF
j_call: TRBJ2-4; clone_size: -; v_call: TRBV2; d_call: TRBD1; cdr3_nt: TGTGCCAGCAGTGAAGAGGGGGCGGCCAAAAACATTCAGTACTTC; cdr3_aa: CASSEEGAAKNIQYF
j_call: TRBJ1-4; clone_size: -; v_call: TRBV6-5; d_call: -; cdr3_nt: TGTGCCAGCACTCTAGGACAGCTTGAAAAACTGTTTTTT; cdr3_aa: CASTLGQLEKLFF
j_call: TRBJ2-5; clone_size: -; v_call: TRBV6-5; d_call: -; cdr3_nt: TGTGCCAGCATGGTTATCGAGACCCAGTACTTC; cdr3_aa: CASMVIETQYF
j_call: TRBJ2-1; clone_size: -; v_call: TRBV18; d_call: -; cdr3_nt: TGTGCCAGCTCACCACCGGACAATGAGCAGTTCTTC; cdr3_aa: CASSPPDNEQFF
j_call: TRBJ2-1; clone_size: -; v_call: TRBV11-2; d_call: TRBD2; cdr3_nt: TGTGCCAGCAGCTTATGGACTAGCGGGGGGGCATTTAATGAGCAGTTCTTC; cdr3_aa: CASSLWTSGGAFNEQFF